These T cell receptor beta chains were read from a single sample in a study of blood T cells in healthy people across ages. TCRdb used MiXCR to reprocess the 5' RACE reads, holding one entry per CDR3 protein. The table has fewer than 750,000 distinct CDR3 sequences, 52% seen once. The sample was blood. The receptors were gathered from a woman older than 75 in good health. Each CDR3 is given with its conserved first and last residue. Fields, in order: CDR3 DNA, CDR3 protein, V gene, D gene, J gene, clone size. A D gene is named only where the DNA matches it firmly. Clone size is stated in some rows and not others, as once, few, many or a class when expanded.

TGTGCCAGCAGCTTAATGGGACTAGCGGGGTATGAGCAGTACTTC CASSLMGLAGYEQYF TRBV7-3 TRBD2 TRBJ2-7 .
TGTGCCCGCAGCCAAGATTTGGCCGGGCGGAGCAATGAAAAACTGTTTTTT CARSQDLAGRSNEKLFF TRBV3-1 . TRBJ1-4 few
TGCAGTGCTAGAGGACAGGGAGGGAATTCACCCCTCCACTTT CSARGQGGNSPLHF TRBV20-1 TRBD1 TRBJ1-6 many
TGTGCCAGCAGCGCAGGCGTAGGGGCAGGGAACACTGAAGCTTTCTTT CASSAGVGAGNTEAFF TRBV9 . TRBJ1-1 many
TGTGCCAGCAGCCCTACAGGGATCCCAGATACGCAGTATTTT CASSPTGIPDTQYF TRBV7-3 . TRBJ2-3 .
TGTGCCAGCAGCATAACTGTACAGAGCACAGATACGCAGTATTTT CASSITVQSTDTQYF TRBV14 . TRBJ2-3 .
TGTGCCAGCAGTTTTAGTAATCAGTCCCAGCATTTT CASSFSNQSQHF TRBV12-3/TRBV12-4 . TRBJ1-5 .
TGCAGCGTTGGGCAGGGGGCTGTTAATAGGAACGAGCAGTACTTC CSVGQGAVNRNEQYF TRBV29-1 TRBD1 TRBJ2-7 once
TGTGCCATCAGTGAAGGGGGACAGGGAGGCCGGGGCTCCTACGAGCAGTACTTC CAISEGGQGGRGSYEQYF TRBV10-3 TRBD1 TRBJ2-7 .
TGCAGTGCTAGAGACCCACGTGATCAGCCCCAGCATTTT CSARDPRDQPQHF TRBV20-1 . TRBJ1-5 .
TGTGCCAGCAGCACCCCTAGACGGGGGGGAACCGGGGAGCTGTTTTTT CASSTPRRGGTGELFF TRBV6-6 TRBD2 TRBJ2-2 few
TGTGCCAGCAGCTCCTGGGGGAGTCTAGCCAAAAACATTCAGTACTTC CASSSWGSLAKNIQYF TRBV7-2 . TRBJ2-4 .
TGTGCCAGCAGTTTAGGTCTCCCAAACATTCAGTACTTC CASSLGLPNIQYF TRBV28 . TRBJ2-4 .
TGCAGTGCTGAACAGGGGGACTTCACAGATACGCAGTATTTT CSAEQGDFTDTQYF TRBV20-1 TRBD1 TRBJ2-3 many
TGCAGTGCTAGAGAACCCTCCTCTAGCCACAATGAGCAGTTCTTC CSAREPSSSHNEQFF TRBV20-1 . TRBJ2-1 many
TGCAGCGTTGGGGGGGGACGAAATTCAGATACGCAGTATTTT CSVGGGRNSDTQYF TRBV29-1 TRBD2 TRBJ2-3 .
TGTGCCAGCAGTGGTCTAGCGGCGCTTAGGGGCGAGCAGTACTTC CASSGLAALRGEQYF TRBV12-3/TRBV12-4 TRBD2 TRBJ2-7 .
TGTGCCAGCCCTCTCCGGGCTGGCTATGGCTACACCTTC CASPLRAGYGYTF TRBV7-2 . TRBJ1-2 .
TGCAGCTTAAGGGCTCTCACAGATACGCAGTATTTT CSLRALTDTQYF TRBV29-1 . TRBJ2-3 many
TGTGCCAGCAGCCAAGGGGAAACAGACACGTACTTC CASSQGETDTYF TRBV3-1 . TRBJ2-7 once
TGTGCCATCAGCCAGGGCCCGACCGGACAGGGGGATACGCAGTATTTT CAISQGPTGQGDTQYF TRBV10-3 TRBD1 TRBJ2-3 .
TGTGCCAGCAGCTTGACAGGTTTCAATCAGCCCCAGCATTTT CASSLTGFNQPQHF TRBV12-3/TRBV12-4 . TRBJ1-5 many
TGTGCCAGCAGTCTACGCCGGGCAACCGCCGGGGAGCTGTTTTTT CASSLRRATAGELFF TRBV6-6 . TRBJ2-2 many
TGCAGTGCTAGGGTTAAGGGGACAGGATCCTACAATGAGCAGTTCTTC CSARVKGTGSYNEQFF TRBV20-1 TRBD1 TRBJ2-1 .
TGTGCCGCCAGCAGAGTTCCAGGGAAAGAGACCCAGTACTTC CAASRVPGKETQYF TRBV15 . TRBJ2-5 .
TGTGCCAGCAGCTTATTTCCTGGAGGTCGCGAGACCCAGTACTTC CASSLFPGGRETQYF TRBV7-7 . TRBJ2-5 few
TGTGCCAGCTCTTCGGGCCCTCGGGTTTACGAGCAGTACTTC CASSSGPRVYEQYF TRBV7-9 . TRBJ2-7 .
TGTGCCAGCAACCAAGCGGGACCCTCCTACGAGCAGTACTTC CASNQAGPSYEQYF TRBV12-3/TRBV12-4 TRBD2 TRBJ2-7 .
TGCAGTGCGGAACCGGGACTAGAATACGAGCAGTACTTC CSAEPGLEYEQYF TRBV20-1 TRBD2 TRBJ2-7 .
TGTGCCAGCAGTCACACTGGAGCTTTCTTT CASSHTGAFF TRBV28 . TRBJ1-1 .
TGCAGCGTGGGAGGCTCGGGACAGGGCAACATTCAGTACTTC CSVGGSGQGNIQYF TRBV29-1 TRBD1 TRBJ2-4 few
TGTGCCAGCAGACAACTCTCTACAGGGTTAAGCAATCAGCCCCAGCATTTT CASRQLSTGLSNQPQHF TRBV6-1 . TRBJ1-5 .
TGTGCCATCCGGGGGCAGGGCTATGGCTACACCTTC CAIRGQGYGYTF TRBV10-3 . TRBJ1-2 many
TGTGCCACCAGCGACGGGGCAGGGAAAATCTACGAGCAGTACTTC CATSDGAGKIYEQYF TRBV15 . TRBJ2-7 .
TGCAGTGCTAGGCTCGGGGGCCTATACAATGAGCAGTTCTTC CSARLGGLYNEQFF TRBV20-1 . TRBJ2-1 many
TGTGCCAGCAGTTACACCGGGACAGGGGGCGATGAGCAGTTCTTC CASSYTGTGGDEQFF TRBV6-5 TRBD1 TRBJ2-1 .
TGTGCCAGCAGCTTAGCCGGGGAGGCAGCTGGTGGCTACACCTTC CASSLAGEAAGGYTF TRBV7-2 . TRBJ1-2 few
TGTGCCAGCAGTTTAGGGACAGGGGGGAACACCGGGGAGCTGTTTTTT CASSLGTGGNTGELFF TRBV12-3/TRBV12-4 TRBD1 TRBJ2-2 .
TGCAGTGCCAGACGGGGACAGGGGCGGGAGACCCAGTACTTC CSARRGQGRETQYF TRBV20-1 TRBD1 TRBJ2-5 .
TGTGCCAGCAGTTTATGGACTAGCGGGGCAAACTACAATGAGCAGTTCTTC CASSLWTSGANYNEQFF TRBV28 TRBD2 TRBJ2-1 .
TGTGCCAGCAGTTTCTTAACAGGTTACACTGAAGCTTTCTTT CASSFLTGYTEAFF TRBV27 . TRBJ1-1 many
TGTGCCAGCAGCCCCGGGACTAGCGGCTACGAGCAGTACTTC CASSPGTSGYEQYF TRBV7-2 TRBD2 TRBJ2-7 many
TGTGCCAGCAGAGCCGATCCCCACACTGAAGCTTTCTTT CASRADPHTEAFF TRBV6-5 . TRBJ1-1 .
TGTGCCAGCAGCTCTCCACCTGGTGGCCGGGACACATCCTACGAGCAGTACTTC CASSSPPGGRDTSYEQYF TRBV7-9 . TRBJ2-7 once
TGTGCCAGCAGCTTTGACGCCAAGAAGTACGAGCAGTACTTC CASSFDAKKYEQYF TRBV7-2 . TRBJ2-7 .
TGTGCCAGCTCACCACCCGGGGAAGAGACCCAGTACTTC CASSPPGEETQYF TRBV18 . TRBJ2-5 many
TGTGCCAGCAGCCAAGGCCCCCAGGGGAATTCACCCCTCCACTTT CASSQGPQGNSPLHF TRBV3-1 . TRBJ1-6 many
TGTGCCAGCAGTATCCCTAGCGGGATCTACTCGCGCTATGAGCAGTACTTC CASSIPSGIYSRYEQYF TRBV12-3/TRBV12-4 TRBD2 TRBJ2-5 .
TGCAGCGTGGACACAGGAAAAACAGAGACCCAGTACTTC CSVDTGKTETQYF TRBV29-1 . TRBJ2-5 many
TGCAGCGGGGGACAAAACTTTTACAATGAGCAGTTCTTC CSGGQNFYNEQFF TRBV29-1 . TRBJ2-1 .
TGTGCCAGCAGCGTAGCTCTGACGGGGGAAGAGACCCAGTACTTC CASSVALTGEETQYF TRBV9 . TRBJ2-5 many
TGTGCCAGCAGTGAAGCGGCCGAAGCTTTCTTT CASSEAAEAFF TRBV2 . TRBJ1-1 .
TGCGCCAGCAGCGCGGCCGGGACAGTGAACACCGGGGAGCTGTTTTTT CASSAAGTVNTGELFF TRBV5-1 TRBD1 TRBJ2-2 .
TGCAGCGTTGGCGGGGGGCGCCCAGATACGCAGTATTTT CSVGGGRPDTQYF TRBV29-1 TRBD2 TRBJ2-3 many
TGTGCCATCATGAGCTCTGGAAACACCACATATTTT CAIMSSGNTTYF TRBV10-3 . TRBJ1-3 .